This TCR beta chain was sequenced for a study of CD8 T cells in Susac syndrome. With random hexamers, reverse transcription was performed on about 0.5 to 1 ug of RNA. Using its own MiXCR run on the immunoSEQ multiplex PCR reads, TCRdb lists one record per CDR3 protein. The sample records approximately 200,000 distinct CDR3 sequences, more than 85% being singletons. The sample was CD8+ T cells from PBMCs. The clonotype originates from a human donor with multiple sclerosis.

The CDR3 is CASSARGGRNTEAFF. The CDR3 bases are TGCGCCAGCAGCGCCCGTGGGGGGCGGAACACTGAAGCTTTCTTT. This chain joins TRBV5-1 and TRBJ1-1; D might be TRBD1 (6 bases). Per the germline V gene, CDR1 is SGHRS and CDR2 is YFSETQ. V was pared by 4 bases and J by 1 base, with 14 bases between. This CDR3 region has 15 residues.